This T cell receptor (beta chain) derives from a study of shared clonotypes between healthy human individuals. The method was immunoSEQ multiplex PCR; TCRdb's version includes in-frame clones alone and lacks a portion of them. The table records about 690,000 clones, around 91% of them present only once. V trimming: 11 bases; J trimming: 4 bases; junction bases outside the gene matches: 10. CDR3 length: 13 residues. Germline loops: CDR1 SNHLY, CDR2 FYNNEI. A few counts support this clone. The sample taken for sequencing was memory CD8+ T cells from PBMCs. The sample's subset: CD45RO+ cells pooled with CCR7-negative TemRA cells. The source is a man between 18 and 29 years old in good health. Some clones in this sample may be carry-over from other donors' samples. This sequence joins TRBV2 and TRBJ1-2; 7 bases map to TRBD1. The CDR3, as DNA: TGTGCCGCCCGGGACAGCAGTTTCTATGGCTACACCTTC. Translated, it gives CAARDSSFYGYTF. Combining the CDR3 with reference TRBV2 and TRBJ1-2 gives the whole variable domain EPEVTQTPSHQVTQMGQEVILRCVPISNHLYFYWYRQILGQKVEFLVSFYNNEISEKSEIFDDQFSVERPDGSNFTLKIRSTKLEDSAMYFCAARDSSFYGYTFGSGTRLTVV.